This T cell receptor (beta chain) derives from a study of blood T cell repertoires in COVID-19. In the study overall: Italy, Spain and the United States were the sources of the convalescent and acute COVID-19 samples. Nucleic acid was either cDNA or gDNA, and it came from T cells, B-cell-depleted T cells, or PBMCs.

CDR1 and CDR2 (germline): MNHEY, SVGAGI. J lost 0 bases, V lost 7 bases, and 8 bases had no gene match. The length of the CDR3 is 15 residues. In the authors' methods: Cell counts per sample came from amplifying reference gene primers. The assay was immunoSEQ multiplex PCR, and TCRdb's table has in-frame clones only and misses some. D and trimming come from the DNA, and the V and J calls and clone size come from that table. The sample lists tens of thousands of clones, roughly 82% seen once, with approximately 7.1% in the top ten. This TCR was sampled from a human donor in a cohort sampled during active COVID-19. This sequence joins TRBV6-5 and TRBJ1-1, with TRBD1 matching over 7 bases. What was sequenced was peripheral blood. The CDR3 spells CASKTMGQMNTEAFF. For the CDR3, the DNA is TGTGCCAGCAAAACGATGGGACAGATGAACACTGAAGCTTTCTTT.